One and the same sample provided the 4 T cell receptor beta chains below, sequenced in a study of CD8 T cells in ankylosing spondylitis. General observations from the study: What seemed typical of ankylosing spondylitis blood was a TCR beta motif built from about 8 highly homologous variants.

These receptors lack a known antigen. TCRdb redid the calling of the 5' RACE reads with MiXCR, one entry per CDR3 protein. This sample has a few hundred thousand distinct CDR3 sequences, with around 8% found just once. Material: blood, either unsorted or a sorted T cell fraction (not recorded which). These receptors originate from a male donor with ankylosing spondylitis.

The chain uses TRBV2 and TRBJ1-3, with 9 nucleotides matching TRBD1. Germline CDR1 reads SNHLY; CDR2 reads FYNNEI. Germline trimming cut 4 bases from V and 0 bases from J; bases unmatched to any gene: 7. The CDR3 spans 17 residues. Here the CDR3 DNA reads TGTGCCAGCAGTGGAGGGACAGGGATGGGCTCTGGAAACACCATATATTTT. Its translation: CASSGGTGMGSGNTIYF.

This clonotype was counted only a few times. The V and J genes are TRBV19 and TRBJ2-3, with D perhaps matching TRBD1 (5 bases). Trimming removed 5 bases from V and 2 bases from J, with 23 bases in between. The CDR3 totals 18 residues. Looked up from germline, CDR1 is LNHDA and CDR2 is SQIVND (reference sequence). CDR3 in DNA: TGTGCCAGTAGTCCTCGCTGGGGCGGCTTCCCCACCACAGATACGCAGTATTTT. Translation: CASSPRWGGFPTTDTQYF.

The chain employs TRBV20-1 and TRBJ2-3; D is undetermined. The CDR3 is made up of 16 amino acids. Germline V CDR1 and CDR2: DFQATT, SNEGSKA (reference sequence). The V and J ends lost 0 bases and 0 bases respectively, with 13 bases between them. CDR3 residues: CSARDRRGPSTDTQYF. The CDR3 DNA follows: TGCAGTGCTAGAGATCGTAGAGGCCCTAGCACAGATACGCAGTATTTT.

There are a few counts of this clonotype. The rearrangement links TRBV7-2 to TRBJ2-3; D may be TRBD2 (5 bases). The CDR3 sequence is 15 residues long. With 5 bases removed from V and 3 bases from J, the gap between germline ends came to 15 bases. The germline CDR1 and CDR2 sequences are SGHTA and FQGNSA. In DNA form, the CDR3 reads TGTGCCAGCAGCCTACGGGCTAGCCCTACAGATACGCAGTATTTT. It encodes CASSLRASPTDTQYF.